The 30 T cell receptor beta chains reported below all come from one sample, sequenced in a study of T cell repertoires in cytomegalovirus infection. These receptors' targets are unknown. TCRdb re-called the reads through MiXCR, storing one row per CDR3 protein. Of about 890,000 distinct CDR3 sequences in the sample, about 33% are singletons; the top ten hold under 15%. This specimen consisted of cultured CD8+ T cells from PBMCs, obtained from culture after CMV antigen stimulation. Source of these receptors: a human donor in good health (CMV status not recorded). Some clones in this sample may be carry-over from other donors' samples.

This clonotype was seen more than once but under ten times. CDR3 nucleotide sequence: TGTGCCAGCAGCATCCTCCAGGTTGGGGCCGGGGAGCTGTTTTTT. Amino acids: CASSILQVGAGELFF. This sequence joins TRBV7-2 and TRBJ2-2; D is unclear. V lost 5 bases and J lost 6, with 16 bases in between. Germline lookup yields CDR1 SGHTA and CDR2 FQGNSA. The CDR3 runs to 15 residues.

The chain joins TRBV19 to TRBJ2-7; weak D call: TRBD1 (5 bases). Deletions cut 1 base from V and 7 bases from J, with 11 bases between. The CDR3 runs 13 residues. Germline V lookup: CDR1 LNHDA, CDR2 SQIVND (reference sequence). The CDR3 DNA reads TGTGCCAGTAGTATAGCTGGCGGACAAGAGCAGTACGTC. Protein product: CASSIAGGQEQYV.

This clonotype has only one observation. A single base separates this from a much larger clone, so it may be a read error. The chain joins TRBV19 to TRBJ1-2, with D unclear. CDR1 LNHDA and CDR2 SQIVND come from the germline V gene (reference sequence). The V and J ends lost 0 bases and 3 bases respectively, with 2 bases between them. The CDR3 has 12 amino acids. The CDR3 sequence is CASSIEDYGYTF. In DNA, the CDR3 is TGTGCCAGTAGTATAGAGGACTATGGCTACACCTTC.

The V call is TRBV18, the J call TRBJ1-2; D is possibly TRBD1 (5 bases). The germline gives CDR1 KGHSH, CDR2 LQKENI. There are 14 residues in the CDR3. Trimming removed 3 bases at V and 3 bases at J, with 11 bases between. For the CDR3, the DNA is TGTGCCAGCTCACCGCCCGGGACTTACTATGGCTACACCTTC. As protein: CASSPPGTYYGYTF.

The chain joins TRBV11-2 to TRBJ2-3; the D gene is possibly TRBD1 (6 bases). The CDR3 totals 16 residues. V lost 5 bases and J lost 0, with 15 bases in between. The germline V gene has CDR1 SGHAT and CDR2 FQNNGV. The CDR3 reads CASSQGHGPSTDTQYF. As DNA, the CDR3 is TGTGCCAGCAGCCAGGGACACGGACCAAGCACAGATACGCAGTATTTT.

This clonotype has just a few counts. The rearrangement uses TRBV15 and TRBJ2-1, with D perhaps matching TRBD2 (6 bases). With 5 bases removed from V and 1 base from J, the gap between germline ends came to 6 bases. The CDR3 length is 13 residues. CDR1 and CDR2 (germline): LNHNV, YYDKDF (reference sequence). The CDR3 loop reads CATSGGSYNEQFF. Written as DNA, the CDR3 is TGTGCCACCAGCGGGGGGTCCTACAATGAGCAGTTCTTC.

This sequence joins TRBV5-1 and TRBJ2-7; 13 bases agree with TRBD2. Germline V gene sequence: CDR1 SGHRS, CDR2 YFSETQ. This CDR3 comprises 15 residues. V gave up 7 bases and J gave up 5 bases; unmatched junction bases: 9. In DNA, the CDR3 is TGCGCCAGCTCGGACGGGACTAGCGGGGTTAACGAGCAGTACTTC. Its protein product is CASSDGTSGVNEQYF.

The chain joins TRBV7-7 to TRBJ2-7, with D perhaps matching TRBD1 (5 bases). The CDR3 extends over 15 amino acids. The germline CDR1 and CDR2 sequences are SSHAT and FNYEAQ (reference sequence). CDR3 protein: CASSLRTGQAYEQYV. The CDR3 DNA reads TGTGCTAGCAGCTTAAGAACCGGACAAGCCTACGAGCAGTACGTC.

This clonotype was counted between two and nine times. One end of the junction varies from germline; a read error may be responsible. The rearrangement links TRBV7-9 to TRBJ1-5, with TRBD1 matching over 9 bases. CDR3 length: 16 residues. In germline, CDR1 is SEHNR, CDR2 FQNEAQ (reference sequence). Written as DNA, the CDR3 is TGTGCCAGCAGCGTAGCCGGGACAGGGAGCAATCAGCCCCAGCATTTT. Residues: CASSVAGTGSNQPQHF.

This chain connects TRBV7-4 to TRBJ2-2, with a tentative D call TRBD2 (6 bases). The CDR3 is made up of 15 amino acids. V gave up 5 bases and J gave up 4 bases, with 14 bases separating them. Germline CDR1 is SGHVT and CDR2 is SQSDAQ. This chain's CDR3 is CASSPWPEGTGELFF. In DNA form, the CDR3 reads TGTGCCAGCAGCCCTTGGCCGGAGGGCACCGGGGAGCTGTTTTTT.

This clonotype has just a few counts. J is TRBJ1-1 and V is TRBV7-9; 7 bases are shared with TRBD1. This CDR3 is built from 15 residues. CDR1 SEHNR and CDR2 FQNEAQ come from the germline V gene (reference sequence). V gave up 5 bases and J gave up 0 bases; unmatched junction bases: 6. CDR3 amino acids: CASSLNTGVNTEAFF. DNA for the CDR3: TGTGCCAGCAGCCTCAATACAGGGGTGAACACTGAAGCTTTCTTT.

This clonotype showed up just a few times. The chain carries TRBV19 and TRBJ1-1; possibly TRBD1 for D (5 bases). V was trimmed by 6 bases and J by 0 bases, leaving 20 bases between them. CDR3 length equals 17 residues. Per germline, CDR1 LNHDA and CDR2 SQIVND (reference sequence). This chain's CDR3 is CASRPRVRGDMNTEAFF. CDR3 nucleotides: TGTGCCAGTAGACCCAGGGTTCGGGGCGATATGAACACTGAAGCTTTCTTT.

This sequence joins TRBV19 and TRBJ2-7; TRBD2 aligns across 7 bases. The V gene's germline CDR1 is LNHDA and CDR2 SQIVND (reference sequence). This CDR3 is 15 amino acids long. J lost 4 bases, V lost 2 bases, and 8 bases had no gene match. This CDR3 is CASSIFGGGAYEQYF. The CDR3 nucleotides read TGTGCCAGTAGTATATTTGGCGGGGGAGCTTACGAGCAGTACTTC.

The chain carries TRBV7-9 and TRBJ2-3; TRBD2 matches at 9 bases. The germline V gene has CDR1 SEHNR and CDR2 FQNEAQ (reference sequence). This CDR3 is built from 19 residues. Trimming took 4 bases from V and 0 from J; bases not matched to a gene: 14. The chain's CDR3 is CASSSERASGAWSTDTQYF. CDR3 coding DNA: TGTGCCAGCAGCTCGGAGCGGGCTAGCGGGGCCTGGAGCACAGATACGCAGTATTTT.

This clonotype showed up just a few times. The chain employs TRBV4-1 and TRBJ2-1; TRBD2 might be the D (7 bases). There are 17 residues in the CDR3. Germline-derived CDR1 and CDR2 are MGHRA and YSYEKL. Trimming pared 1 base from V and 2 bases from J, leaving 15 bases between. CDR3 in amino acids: CASSQVLAGAPYNEQFF. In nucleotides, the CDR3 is TGCGCCAGCAGCCAAGTCTTGGCGGGGGCCCCCTACAATGAGCAGTTCTTC.

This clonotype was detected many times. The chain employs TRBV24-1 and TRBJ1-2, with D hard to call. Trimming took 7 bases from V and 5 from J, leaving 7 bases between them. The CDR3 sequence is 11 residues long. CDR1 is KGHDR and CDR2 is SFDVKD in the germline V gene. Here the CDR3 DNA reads TGTGCCACCAGAGACACGTATGGCTACACCTTC. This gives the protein CATRDTYGYTF.

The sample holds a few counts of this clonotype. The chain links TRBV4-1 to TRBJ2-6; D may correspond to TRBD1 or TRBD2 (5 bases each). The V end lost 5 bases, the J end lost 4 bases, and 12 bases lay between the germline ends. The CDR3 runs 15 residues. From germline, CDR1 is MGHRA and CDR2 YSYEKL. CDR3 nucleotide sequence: TGCGCCAGCAGCTCGTCCGGGGACGGGGCCAACGTCCTGACTTTC. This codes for CASSSSGDGANVLTF.

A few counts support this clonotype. The CDR3 loop reads CASSPGARGYGYTF. The CDR3 region has the DNA TGTGCCAGTAGTCCCGGGGCCCGGGGCTATGGCTACACCTTC. The chain carries TRBV19 and TRBJ1-2; D possibly corresponds to TRBD1 (5 bases). Looked up from germline, CDR1 is LNHDA and CDR2 is SQIVND (reference sequence). There are 14 residues in the CDR3. The V end was cut by 5 bases, the J end by 4 bases, with 14 bases between.

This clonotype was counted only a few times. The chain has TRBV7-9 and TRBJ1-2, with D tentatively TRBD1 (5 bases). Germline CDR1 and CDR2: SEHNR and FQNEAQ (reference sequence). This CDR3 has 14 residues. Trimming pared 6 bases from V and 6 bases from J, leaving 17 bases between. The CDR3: CASRRGGEGHGYTF. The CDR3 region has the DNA TGTGCCAGCAGAAGGGGCGGGGAGGGACATGGCTACACCTTC.

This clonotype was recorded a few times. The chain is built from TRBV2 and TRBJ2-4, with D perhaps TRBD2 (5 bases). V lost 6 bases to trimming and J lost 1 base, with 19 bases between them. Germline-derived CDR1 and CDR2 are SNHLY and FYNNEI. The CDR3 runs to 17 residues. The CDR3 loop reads CASSQPLGVRAKNIQYF. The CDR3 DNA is TGTGCCAGCAGCCAACCCTTGGGAGTGAGGGCCAAAAACATTCAGTACTTC.

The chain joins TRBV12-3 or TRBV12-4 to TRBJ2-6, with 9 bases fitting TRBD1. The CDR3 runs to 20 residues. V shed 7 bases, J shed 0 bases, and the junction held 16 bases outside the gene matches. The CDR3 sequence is CASNSNSGQGRLSGANVLTF. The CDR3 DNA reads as TGTGCCAGCAATTCCAACAGTGGACAGGGGAGGCTCTCTGGGGCCAACGTCCTGACTTTC.

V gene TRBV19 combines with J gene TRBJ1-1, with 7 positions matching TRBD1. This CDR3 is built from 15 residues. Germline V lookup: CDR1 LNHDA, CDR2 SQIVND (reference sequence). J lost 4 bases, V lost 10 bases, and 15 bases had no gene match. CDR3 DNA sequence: TGTGCCACTATACCCAGGGGGGGCATAGGCACTGAAGCTTTCTTT. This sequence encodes CATIPRGGIGTEAFF.

The CDR3 spells CASSRPGQGIGELFF. DNA for the CDR3: TGTGCCAGCAGCCGCCCGGGACAGGGAATCGGGGAGCTGTTTTTT. The chain recombines TRBV5-6 with TRBJ2-2, with TRBD1 identical over 9 bases. J lost 7 bases, V lost 4 bases, and 8 bases had no gene match. The CDR3 is 15 amino acids. Germline V gives CDR1 SGHDT, CDR2 YYEEEE.

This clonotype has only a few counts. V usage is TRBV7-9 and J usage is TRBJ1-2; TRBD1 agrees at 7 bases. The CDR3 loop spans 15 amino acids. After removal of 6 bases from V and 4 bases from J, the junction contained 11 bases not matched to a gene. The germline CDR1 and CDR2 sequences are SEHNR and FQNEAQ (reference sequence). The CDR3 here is CASSPRQGLVYGYTF. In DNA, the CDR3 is TGTGCCAGCAGTCCGCGACAGGGATTAGTCTATGGCTACACCTTC. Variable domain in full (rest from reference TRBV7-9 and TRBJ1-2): DTGVSQNPRHKITKRGQNVTFRCDPISEHNRLYWYRQTLGQGPEFLTYFQNEAQLEKSRLLSDRFSAERPKGSFSTLEIQRTEQGDSAMYLCASSPRQGLVYGYTFGSGTRLTVV.

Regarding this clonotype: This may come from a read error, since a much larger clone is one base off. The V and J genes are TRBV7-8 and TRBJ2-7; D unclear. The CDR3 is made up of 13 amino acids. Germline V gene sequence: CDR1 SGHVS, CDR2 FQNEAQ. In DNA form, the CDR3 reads TGTGTCAGCAGCTTACACAAAAGCTACGAGCAGTACTTC. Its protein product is CVSSLHKSYEQYF.

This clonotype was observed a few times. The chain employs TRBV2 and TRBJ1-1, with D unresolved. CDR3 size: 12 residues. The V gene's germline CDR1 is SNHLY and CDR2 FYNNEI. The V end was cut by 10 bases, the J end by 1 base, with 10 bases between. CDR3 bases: TGTGCCAACCCGCTGGGGAACACTGAAGCTTTCTTT. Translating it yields CANPLGNTEAFF.

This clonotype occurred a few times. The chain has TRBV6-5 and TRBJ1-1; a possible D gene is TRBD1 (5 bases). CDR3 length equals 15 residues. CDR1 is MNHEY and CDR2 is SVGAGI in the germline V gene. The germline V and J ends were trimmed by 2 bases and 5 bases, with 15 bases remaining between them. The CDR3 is CASSYLGGADTEAFF. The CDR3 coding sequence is TGTGCCAGCAGTTACCTGGGAGGGGCAGATACTGAAGCTTTCTTT.

The CDR3 DNA sequence: TGTGCCAGCAGTTCTCCGACTAGCGGGGGGGCGGCCGAGACCCAGTACTTC. Translation gives CASSSPTSGGAAETQYF. The chain employs TRBV28 and TRBJ2-5; 14 bases align to TRBD2. CDR3 length: 17 residues. With V trimmed by 4 bases and J by 5 bases, 9 bases remained unmatched. Looked up from germline, CDR1 is MDHEN and CDR2 is SYDVKM. Supplemented by reference TRBV28 and TRBJ2-5, the full variable domain reads DVKVTQSSRYLVKRTGEKVFLECVQDMDHENMFWYRQDPGLGLRLIYFSYDVKMKEKGDIPEGYSVSREKKERFSLILESASTNQTSMYLCASSSPTSGGAAETQYFGPGTRLLVL.

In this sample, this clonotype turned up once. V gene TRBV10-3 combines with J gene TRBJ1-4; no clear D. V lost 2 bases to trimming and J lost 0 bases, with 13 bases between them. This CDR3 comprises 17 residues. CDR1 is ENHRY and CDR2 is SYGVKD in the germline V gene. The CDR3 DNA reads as TGTGCCATCAGTGAGCTCGGGAGGACTGCAACTAATGAAAAACTGTTTTTT. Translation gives CAISELGRTATNEKLFF.

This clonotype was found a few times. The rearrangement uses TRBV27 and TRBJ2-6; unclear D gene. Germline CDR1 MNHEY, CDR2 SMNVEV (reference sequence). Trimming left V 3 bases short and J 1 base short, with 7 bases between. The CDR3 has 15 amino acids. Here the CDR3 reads CASSFRHSGANVLTF. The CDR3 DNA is TGTGCCAGCAGTTTTAGACATTCTGGGGCCAACGTCCTGACTTTC.